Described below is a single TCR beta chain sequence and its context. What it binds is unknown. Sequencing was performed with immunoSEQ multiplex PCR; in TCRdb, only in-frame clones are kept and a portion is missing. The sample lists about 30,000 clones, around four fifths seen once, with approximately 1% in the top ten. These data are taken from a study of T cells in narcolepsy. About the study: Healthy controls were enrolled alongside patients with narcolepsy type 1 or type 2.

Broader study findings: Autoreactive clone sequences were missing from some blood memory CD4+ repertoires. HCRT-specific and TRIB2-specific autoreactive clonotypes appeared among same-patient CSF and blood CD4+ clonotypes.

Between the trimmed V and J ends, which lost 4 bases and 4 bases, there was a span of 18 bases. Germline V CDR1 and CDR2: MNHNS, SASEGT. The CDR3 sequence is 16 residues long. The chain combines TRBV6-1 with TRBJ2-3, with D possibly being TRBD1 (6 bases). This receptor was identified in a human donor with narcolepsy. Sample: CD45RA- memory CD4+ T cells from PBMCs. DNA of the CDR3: TGTGCCAGCAGTGTGGGGGCCCTCGGGATGGCAGATACGCAGTATTTT. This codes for CASSVGALGMADTQYF.